Here is one TCR beta chain with its context. Its specificity is not known. Only CD45RO-negative cells positively selected for CCR7 counted as naive CD8 cells, so terminally differentiated effector memory CD45RA+ cells were excluded. In the authors' methods: ImmunoSEQ only sent back junction sequences with no quality scores, so filtering was done differently. The data were produced by immunoSEQ multiplex PCR, yet TCRdb's version contains in-frame clones alone and is incomplete. From that table come the V and J calls and clone size; the DNA was used to work out D and trimming. The data show under 2,000,000 clones, about 95% seen once. This sample is drawn from a study of shared clonotypes between healthy human individuals. Turning to the study itself: Three men and a couple of women, aged 18 to 49, were donors. General study points: An anticipated effect of sequencing depth on clonotype sharing among donors was recognized.

The CDR3 consists of 14 residues. V gave up 2 bases and J gave up 1 base, with 9 bases separating them. Per germline, CDR1 SGHRS and CDR2 YFSETQ. The rearrangement links TRBV5-1 to TRBJ2-5; maybe TRBD2 (6 bases). This receptor was identified in a man aged 18 to 29 in good health. Sequenced sample: naive CD8+ T cells sorted from blood. The CDR3 loop reads CASSFYGGQETQYF. For the CDR3, the DNA is TGCGCCAGCAGCTTTTACGGGGGCCAAGAGACCCAGTACTTC.